This is a list of T cell receptor beta chains from one sample in a study of shared clonotypes between healthy human individuals. Assay: immunoSEQ multiplex PCR; the TCRdb copy retains only in-frame clones and omits some. The sample holds millions of clones, just over 90% seen once. The material sequenced was naive CD4+ T cells sorted from blood. These receptor sequences come from a man aged 18 to 29 in good health. The CDR3 runs from the conserved cysteine through the conserved F or W. D genes are given only for firm matches. Only some rows state a clone size, as once, few, many or a class for expanded clones.

>-|TRBJ1-1|TRBV7-9|-
CASSLDRQNEAFF
TGTGCCAGCAGCTTAGACAGACAGAACGAAGCTTTCTTT
>-|TRBJ2-5|TRBV11-2|-
CASSPPTGMGQETQYF
TGTGCCAGCAGCCCCCCGACAGGAATGGGGCAAGAGACCCAGTACTTC
>-|TRBJ2-3|TRBV12-5|-
CASGLVRSGYFTDTQYF
TGTGCTAGTGGTTTGGTACGGAGCGGATATTTCACAGATACGCAGTATTTT
>-|TRBJ2-7|TRBV7-2|TRBD2
CASSLVSRSAGGSYEQYF
TGTGCCAGCAGCTTAGTGTCACGGAGTGCGGGAGGCTCCTACGAGCAGTACTTC
>-|TRBJ2-6|TRBV7-9|-
CASSSRRGSGANVLTF
TGTGCCAGCAGCTCTCGAAGGGGGTCTGGGGCCAACGTCCTGACTTTC
>-|TRBJ2-3|TRBV28|-
CASTGARGTTDTQYF
TGTGCCAGCACAGGGGCTCGGGGGACCACAGATACGCAGTATTTT
>-|TRBJ2-5|TRBV5-1|-
CASSLRGSQETQYF
TGCGCCAGCAGCTTGCGCGGGTCTCAAGAGACCCAGTACTTC
>-|TRBJ2-2|TRBV11-3|-
CASSPGQSNTGELFF
TGTGCCAGCAGCCCGGGGCAGTCGAACACCGGGGAGCTGTTTTTT
>-|TRBJ2-7|TRBV21-1|-
CASSKVSPLAHSYEQYF
TGTGCCAGCAGCAAAGTTTCCCCTTTAGCGCACTCCTACGAGCAGTACTTC
>-|TRBJ2-3|TRBV28|TRBD1
CASSSPGQGTDTQYF
TGTGCCAGCAGTTCCCCGGGACAGGGGACAGATACGCAGTATTTT
>-|TRBJ1-2|TRBV5-6|-
CASSLGRGRDGYTF
TGTGCCAGCAGCTTGGGACGGGGGCGAGATGGCTACACCTTC
>once|TRBJ1-2|TRBV28|-
CASSLTEPYGYTF
TGTGCCAGCAGTTTAACAGAGCCCTATGGCTACACCTTC
>-|TRBJ1-4|TRBV27|-
CASRLGGSGEKLFF
TGTGCCAGCAGGCTAGGGGGAAGTGGTGAAAAACTGTTTTTT
>once|TRBJ2-7|TRBV30|-
CAWSTEAYEQYF
TGTGCCTGGAGTACGGAGGCCTACGAGCAGTACTTC
>-|TRBJ2-1|TRBV5-1|TRBD1
CASSLGAGGTYNEQFF
TGCGCCAGCAGCTTGGGGGCAGGGGGCACCTACAATGAGCAGTTCTTC
>-|TRBJ2-5|TRBV30|TRBD2
CAWNPLAGGLGQYF
TGTGCCTGGAACCCACTAGCGGGAGGGCTGGGGCAGTACTTC
>-|TRBJ2-7|TRBV7-2|TRBD1
CASSPGTGAGEQYF
TGTGCCAGCAGCCCGGGGACAGGGGCGGGGGAGCAGTACTTC
>-|TRBJ1-5|TRBV9|-
CASSVWGGDQPQHF
TGTGCCAGCAGCGTATGGGGTGGGGATCAGCCCCAGCATTTT
>-|TRBJ2-7|TRBV5-1|-
CASSLGLGSYEQYF
TGCGCCAGCAGCTTGGGGTTGGGTTCCTACGAGCAGTACTTC
>-|TRBJ2-7|TRBV7-2|TRBD2
CASSQRLAGLSYEQYF
TGTGCCAGCAGCCAACGACTAGCGGGCCTCTCCTACGAGCAGTACTTC
>-|TRBJ2-4|TRBV11-2|-
CASSLGVALAKNIQYF
TGTGCCAGCAGCTTAGGGGTGGCCCTAGCCAAAAACATTCAGTACTTC
>once|TRBJ2-3|TRBV18|-
CASSPPSEDTQYF
TGTGCCAGCTCACCACCGAGCGAAGATACGCAGTATTTT
>-|TRBJ2-1|TRBV27|TRBD2
CASSYSGGAYNEQFF
TGTGCCAGCAGTTATAGCGGGGGGGCCTACAATGAGCAGTTCTTC
>-|TRBJ2-7|TRBV6-1|-
CASRRFQGASYEQYF
TGTGCCAGCAGACGGTTCCAAGGGGCGTCCTACGAGCAGTACTTC
>-|TRBJ2-5|TRBV5-6|-
CASSPHSLQETQYF
TGTGCCAGCAGCCCCCACAGCTTACAAGAGACCCAGTACTTC
>-|TRBJ1-1|TRBV27|TRBD1
CASGRTGGTEAFF
TGTGCCAGCGGGAGGACAGGGGGCACTGAAGCTTTCTTT
>-|TRBJ2-7|TRBV20-1|-
CSALDSYEQYF
TGCAGTGCTCTTGACAGCTACGAGCAGTACTTC
>-|TRBJ2-4|TRBV30|TRBD1
CAWSVHQGDKNIQYF
TGTGCCTGGAGTGTACACCAGGGGGACAAAAACATTCAGTACTTC
>once|TRBJ1-5|TRBV7-7|-
CASSLGAMDHQPQHF
TGTGCTAGCAGCTTAGGCGCCATGGACCATCAGCCCCAGCATTTT
>-|TRBJ2-5|TRBV14|TRBD2
CASSEDVSGSAETQYF
TGTGCCAGCAGCGAAGACGTTAGCGGGAGTGCGGAGACCCAGTACTTC
>-|TRBJ2-3|TRBV19|-
CASSIWWDYRTDTQYF
TGTGCCAGTAGTATATGGTGGGATTACCGCACAGATACGCAGTATTTT
>-|TRBJ1-1|TRBV5-1|-
CASSLQTGMGTEAFF
TGCGCCAGCAGCTTGCAAACAGGGATGGGGACTGAAGCTTTCTTT
>-|TRBJ2-5|TRBV7-1|-
CASSLLALGETQYF
TGTGCCAGCAGCTTGCTAGCCCTTGGGGAGACCCAGTACTTC
>-|TRBJ2-2|TRBV6-5|-
CASSYGTGPTGELFF
TGTGCCAGCAGTTACGGGACGGGGCCCACCGGGGAGCTGTTTTTT
>-|TRBJ2-7|TRBV2|-
CASRFRGYEQYF
TGTGCCAGCAGGTTCAGGGGTTACGAGCAGTACTTC
>few|TRBJ2-7|TRBV19|TRBD1
CASSLKGTGDHEQYF
TGTGCCAGTAGTTTAAAGGGGACAGGGGATCACGAGCAGTACTTC
>-|TRBJ1-5|TRBV5-5|-
CASSSRGSPGNQPQHF
TGTGCCAGCAGCTCCAGGGGCTCGCCCGGCAATCAGCCCCAGCATTTT
>-|TRBJ2-2|TRBV7-3|TRBD2
CASSLLGGVPGELFF
TGTGCCAGCAGCTTACTCGGGGGGGTCCCCGGGGAGCTGTTTTTT